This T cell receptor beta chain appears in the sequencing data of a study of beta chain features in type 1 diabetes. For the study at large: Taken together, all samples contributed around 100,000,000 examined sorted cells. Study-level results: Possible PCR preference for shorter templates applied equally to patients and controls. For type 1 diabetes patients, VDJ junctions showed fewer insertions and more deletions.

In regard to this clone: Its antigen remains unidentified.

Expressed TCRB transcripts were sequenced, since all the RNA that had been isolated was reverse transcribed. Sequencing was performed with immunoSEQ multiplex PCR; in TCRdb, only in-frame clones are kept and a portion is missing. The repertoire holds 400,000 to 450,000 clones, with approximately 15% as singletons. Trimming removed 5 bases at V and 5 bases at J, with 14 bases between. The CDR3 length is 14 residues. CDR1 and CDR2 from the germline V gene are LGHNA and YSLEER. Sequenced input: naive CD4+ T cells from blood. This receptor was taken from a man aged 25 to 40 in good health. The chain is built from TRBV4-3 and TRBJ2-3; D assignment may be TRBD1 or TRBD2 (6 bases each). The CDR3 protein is CASSWRGDEDTQYF. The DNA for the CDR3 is TGCGCCAGCAGCTGGAGGGGGGACGAAGATACGCAGTATTTT.